One sample yielded the 28 T cell receptor beta chains listed below, sequenced in a study of metastatic and nonmetastatic thyroid tumors. Nobody among the patients had been given any treatment before thyroid surgery. TCRdb reassembled clones from the PCR reads with MiXCR. This sample carries some 83,000 clones, 12% of them seen once, and the ten largest clones take roughly 9.1%. The specimen was tumor tissue. These receptor sequences come from a female donor with papillary thyroid cancer or a benign thyroid nodule (not recorded which). Some clones in this sample may be carry-over from other donors' samples.

The chain combines TRBV20-1 with TRBJ2-7, with a tentative D call TRBD2 (5 bases). Germline V gives CDR1 DFQATT, CDR2 SNEGSKA (reference sequence). V dropped 5 bases and J dropped 3 bases, with 14 bases sitting between them. The CDR3 length is 13 residues. The CDR3 region has the DNA TGCAGTGCTTGGCGGGCAGATATCTACGAGCAGTACTTC. It is translated as CSAWRADIYEQYF.

The chain is built from TRBV7-2 and TRBJ2-1; 13 positions match TRBD2. This CDR3 comprises 14 residues. J gave up 9 bases and V 10 bases, and 9 bases lay outside the gene matches. Germline lookup yields CDR1 SGHTA and CDR2 FQGNSA. CDR3 in amino acids: CATLTSGRACEQFF. The CDR3 DNA sequence: TGTGCCACCCTAACTAGCGGGAGGGCCTGTGAGCAGTTCTTC. Based on the CDR3 plus reference TRBV7-2 and TRBJ2-1, the full variable domain is GAGVSQSPSNKVTEKGKDVELRCDPISGHTALYWYRQSLGQGLEFLIYFQGNSAPDKSGLPSDRFSAERTGGSVSTLTIQRTQQEDSAVYLCATLTSGRACEQFFGPGTRLTVL.

This clone was seen many times. V is TRBV5-8 and J is TRBJ2-3; the match to TRBD1 covers 8 bases. Per the germline V gene, CDR1 is SGHTS and CDR2 is YDEGEE. V shed 5 bases and J 1 base; nucleotides not matched to a gene: 3. The CDR3 sequence is 14 residues long. CDR3 DNA: TGTGCCAGCAGTTCGGACAGGGGCACAGATACGCAGTATTTT. This sequence encodes CASSSDRGTDTQYF.

The chain uses TRBV10-2 and TRBJ1-6; perhaps TRBD1 as D (6 bases). With 7 bases removed from V and 0 bases from J, the gap between germline ends came to 13 bases. The CDR3 is 16 amino acids. Looked up from germline, CDR1 is WSHSY and CDR2 is SAAADI. CDR3 nucleotides: TGCGCCAGCACAGGGGCAATGATCTCCTATAATTCACCCCTCCACTTT. Amino acid sequence: CASTGAMISYNSPLHF.

This clone appeared a few times. V gene TRBV27 combines with J gene TRBJ1-1; D not resolved. The CDR3 has 13 residues. Per germline, CDR1 MNHEY and CDR2 SMNVEV (reference sequence). Between the trimmed V and J ends, which lost 4 bases and 11 bases, there was a span of 17 bases. CDR3 nucleotides: TGTGCCAGCAGTTCCCGGATGTCCTTGAGGGCTTTCTTT. Amino acid sequence: CASSSRMSLRAFF.

This clone was seen only a few times. A read error is possible here, since a much larger clone lies one base away. The chain carries TRBV2 and TRBJ1-5; TRBD1 might be the D (5 bases). CDR1 is SNHLY, CDR2 FYNNEI, per germline. The CDR3 has 15 amino acids. CDR3 sequence: CASRGAGLPNHPQHF. The CDR3 DNA reads as TGTGCCAGCAGGGGAGCAGGGCTGCCGAATCATCCCCAGCATTTT. Full variable domain (remainder filled in from reference TRBV2 and TRBJ1-5): EPEVTQTPSHQVTQMGQEVILRCVPISNHLYFYWYRQILGQKVEFLVSFYNNEISEKSEIFDDQFSVERPDGSNFTLKIRSTKLEDSAMYFCASRGAGLPNHPQHFGDGTRLSIL.

As to this clone: A much larger clonotype is one base distant, so this may be a read error. Other DNA sequences within the sample encode an identical CDR3. The chain joins TRBV15 to TRBJ1-2, with D tentatively TRBD1 (6 bases). V lost 3 bases, J lost 7 bases, and 15 bases lay in between. The CDR3 length is 14 residues. Germline V gene sequence: CDR1 LNHNV, CDR2 YYDKDF (reference sequence). The CDR3 loop reads CATSRGQGGGGYTF. For the CDR3, the DNA is TGTGCCACCAGCAGGGGACAAGGTGGAGGTGGCTACACCTTC. The full variable domain, completed using reference TRBV15 and TRBJ1-2, is DAMVIQNPRYQVTQFGKPVTLSCSQTLNHNVMYWYQQKSSQAPKLLFHYYDKDFNNEADTPDNFQSRRPNTSFCFLDIRSPGLGDTAMYLCATSRGQGGGGYTFGSGTRLTVV.

At least ten counts were recorded for this clone. The chain combines TRBV3-1 with TRBJ1-2; D is uncertain. The CDR3 is 16 amino acids. Germline CDR1 LGHDT, CDR2 YNNKEL (reference sequence). With 4 bases removed from V and 5 bases from J, the gap between germline ends came to 20 bases. The CDR3 DNA follows: TGTGCCAGCAGCCCCTCCCCGCGGCGTTTTGGATATGGCTACACCTTC. Protein product: CASSPSPRRFGYGYTF.

This clone was counted at least ten times. The V call is TRBV5-1, the J call TRBJ1-2; 8 positions match TRBD1. V lost 0 bases and J lost 5; bases outside the gene matches: 9. Germline V gene data show CDR1 as SGHRS and CDR2 as YFSETQ. This CDR3 contains 16 residues. The CDR3 loop reads CASSLGDIGTGYGYTF. The CDR3 DNA sequence: TGCGCCAGCAGCTTGGGGGATATCGGGACAGGTTATGGCTACACCTTC.

Concerning this clone: A much more abundant neighbour one base away suggests this may be a read error. This chain links TRBV20-1 with TRBJ2-5, with 9 bases matching TRBD2. The germline V gene has CDR1 DFQATT and CDR2 SNEGSKA (reference sequence). Trimming took 6 bases from V and 4 from J; bases not matched to a gene: 6. The CDR3 loop spans 13 amino acids. The DNA of the CDR3 is TGCAGTGCGGGAGGCGGGAGGGTAGAGACCCAGTACTTC. Its translation is CSAGGGRVETQYF.

This clone was observed a single time. Here the CDR3 reads CASSLESGIGTGELFF. CDR3 nucleotide sequence: TGCGCCAGCAGCTTGGAAAGCGGGATCGGCACCGGGGAGCTGTTTTTT. The rearrangement uses TRBV5-1 and TRBJ2-2, with 7 bases aligning to TRBD2. The CDR3 has 16 residues. Germline V CDR1 and CDR2: SGHRS, YFSETQ. V lost 0 bases to trimming and J lost 4 bases; unmatched junction nucleotides: 6. Full variable domain (outside the CDR3, taken from reference TRBV5-1 and TRBJ2-2): KAGVTQTPRYLIKTRGQQVTLSCSPISGHRSVSWYQQTPGQGLQFLFEYFSETQRNKGNFPGRFSGRQFSNSRSEMNVSTLELGDSALYLCASSLESGIGTGELFFGEGSRLTVL.

This clone was recorded many times. The chain has TRBV6-6 and TRBJ2-3; no clear D. This CDR3 has 17 amino acids. With 6 bases removed from V and 3 bases from J, the gap between germline ends came to 22 bases. Germline CDR1 and CDR2: MNHNY and SVGAGI (reference sequence). Here the CDR3 DNA reads TGTGCCAGCAGATCTACTACAGCACTATCTTTAACAGATACGCAGTATTTT. Amino acid sequence: CASRSTTALSLTDTQYF.

Concerning this clone itself: A much larger clone lies a single base off, so this may be a read error. This rearrangement joins TRBV20-1 to TRBJ2-5; TRBD1 is a possible D gene (6 bases). V lost 2 bases to trimming and J lost 5 bases, with 12 bases between them. Germline CDR1 DFQATT, CDR2 SNEGSKA (reference sequence). This CDR3 spans 13 amino acids. DNA of the CDR3: TGCAGTGCTAGACGGACAGTTCAGGAGACCCAGTACTTC. This sequence encodes CSARRTVQETQYF.

Ten or more counts support this clone. V gene TRBV11-1 combines with J gene TRBJ2-1; 9 bases agree with TRBD2. The V gene's germline CDR1 is SGHAT and CDR2 FQDESV (reference sequence). J lost 0 bases, V lost 5 bases, and 11 bases had no gene match. This CDR3 has 18 amino acids. The CDR3 nucleotides read TGTGCCAGCAGCCCTGGAACTAGCGGGTTAAGCTCCTACAATGAGCAGTTCTTC. Encoded protein: CASSPGTSGLSSYNEQFF.

Comments on this clone: A read error may explain this, as a much larger clone is one base away. The rearrangement joins TRBV7-9 to TRBJ1-1; D gene ambiguous. Looked up from germline, CDR1 is SEHNR and CDR2 is FQNEAQ (reference sequence). The V gene lost 5 bases and the J gene lost 5 bases, with 15 bases spanning the gap. This CDR3 region has 14 residues. CDR3 residues: CASSPSQWRTEAFF. The CDR3, as DNA: TGTGCCAGCAGCCCCTCACAGTGGCGAACTGAAGCTTTCTTT.

CDR3 sequence reads: CASSQSGNLNNEQFF. The DNA for the CDR3 is TGTGCCAGCTCACAAAGCGGGAACTTGAACAATGAGCAGTTCTTC. The rearrangement joins TRBV18 to TRBJ2-1; TRBD2 agrees at 7 bases. Per germline, CDR1 KGHSH and CDR2 LQKENI. V was pared by 4 bases and J by 5 bases, with 8 bases of the junction left unmatched. The CDR3 runs 15 residues.

This clone was seen at least ten times. The V and J genes are TRBV20-1 and TRBJ2-3, with D unresolved. The V end was cut by 2 bases, the J end by 2 bases, with 5 bases between. The germline CDR1 and CDR2 sequences are DFQATT and SNEGSKA (reference sequence). The CDR3 is made up of 12 amino acids. Here the CDR3 reads CSARRATDTQYF. The CDR3 DNA sequence: TGCAGTGCTAGACGGGCCACAGATACGCAGTATTTT.

This clone was picked up many times. The DNA of the CDR3 is TGCAGTGCTAGGGAGTCCTACGAGCAGTACTTC. This gives the protein CSARESYEQYF. This rearrangement joins TRBV20-1 to TRBJ2-7; D is uncertain. CDR3 size: 11 residues. Trimming took 3 bases from V and 1 from J, leaving 4 bases between them. Germline values: CDR1 DFQATT, CDR2 SNEGSKA (reference sequence).

Concerning this clone: A read error is possible here, since a much larger clone lies one base away. This chain uses TRBV3-1 with TRBJ2-1; 10 bases are shared with TRBD2. CDR3 length equals 16 residues. V lost 1 base and J lost 7; bases outside the gene matches: 7. Germline assignment: CDR1 LGHDT and CDR2 YNNKEL (reference sequence). The CDR3 DNA reads as TGTGCCAGCAGCCAAGCTGCTAGCGGGAGAAGGAATGAGCAGTTCTTC. Amino acids: CASSQAASGRRNEQFF.

The V and J genes are TRBV12-3 or TRBV12-4 and TRBJ2-5; the match to TRBD1 covers 9 bases. Unmatched junction bases numbered 4, after V lost 4 bases and J lost 4 bases. The CDR3 is 14 residues long. For the CDR3, the DNA is TGTGCCAGCAGTTCCGAGACAGGGGGAGAGACCCAGTACTTC. This sequence encodes CASSSETGGETQYF.

This clone was picked up many times. V is TRBV19 and J is TRBJ2-2, with 8 bases fitting TRBD2. The CDR3 loop spans 18 amino acids. The germline V gene encodes CDR1 LNHDA and CDR2 SQIVND (reference sequence). V lost 4 bases to trimming and J lost 3 bases; unmatched junction nucleotides: 13. In DNA, the CDR3 is TGTGCCAGTAGTACGCCCCCTGGCGGGAGGTTGGACACCGGGGAGCTGTTTTTT. Translation gives CASSTPPGGRLDTGELFF. Combining the CDR3 with reference TRBV19 and TRBJ2-2 gives the whole variable domain DGGITQSPKYLFRKEGQNVTLSCEQNLNHDAMYWYRQDPGQGLRLIYYSQIVNDFQKGDIAEGYSVSREKKESFPLTVTSAQKNPTAFYLCASSTPPGGRLDTGELFFGEGSRLTVL.

This clone was recorded at least ten times. The same CDR3 is also encoded by other DNA sequences in this sample. This chain joins TRBV20-1 and TRBJ2-5, with D uncertain. Germline-derived CDR1 and CDR2 are DFQATT and SNEGSKA (reference sequence). Trimming took 6 bases from V and 5 from J, leaving 19 bases between them. The CDR3 has 14 residues. The CDR3 is CSATHWGGRETQYF. CDR3 nucleotide sequence: TGCAGTGCCACCCATTGGGGTGGGCGCGAGACCCAGTACTTC.

This clone was counted ten times or more. The chain joins TRBV2 to TRBJ1-3; D remains unclear. V lost 3 bases and J lost 0, with 18 bases in between. This CDR3 has 18 residues. Germline assignment: CDR1 SNHLY and CDR2 FYNNEI. CDR3 DNA: TGTGCCAGCAGTGAGGGCAGGTTTTACGGACGCTCTGGAAACACCATATATTTT. This sequence encodes CASSEGRFYGRSGNTIYF.

This clone was counted ten times or more. The genes are TRBV12-5 and TRBJ2-2, with D tentatively TRBD1 (6 bases). The CDR3 sequence is 16 residues long. Germline-derived CDR1 and CDR2 are LGHNT and FRNRAP. V lost 4 bases and J 3 bases, leaving 15 bases between the germline ends. CDR3 DNA sequence: TGTGCTAGTGGTTGGCAGGGGACGGGCCACACCGGGGAGCTGTTTTTT. This gives the protein CASGWQGTGHTGELFF.

With regard to this clone: A much larger clone differs by one base, so this may be a read error. This rearrangement joins TRBV2 to TRBJ2-1; TRBD2 matches at 9 bases. Germline V gives CDR1 SNHLY, CDR2 FYNNEI. CDR3 length equals 16 residues. With 6 bases clipped from V and 3 bases from J, the junction kept 9 bases outside the gene matches. The CDR3 loop is CASRIRTSVIYNEQFF. CDR3 DNA sequence: TGTGCCAGCAGAATTAGGACTAGCGTGATCTACAATGAGCAGTTCTTC.

In this sample, this clone turned up a few times. The CDR3: CASSLVDRGETQYF. The CDR3 DNA reads TGTGCCAGCAGCTTAGTGGACAGGGGAGAGACCCAGTACTTC. The V and J genes are TRBV7-9 and TRBJ2-5; 9 positions agree with TRBD1. This CDR3 has 14 residues. CDR1 and CDR2 (germline): SEHNR, FQNEAQ (reference sequence). The ends lost 1 base at V and 4 bases at J; junction bases unmatched: 1.

This clone showed up many times. The chain joins TRBV27 to TRBJ1-1, with a possible D match to TRBD1 (5 bases). CDR3 length: 14 amino acids. CDR1 and CDR2 (germline): MNHEY, SMNVEV (reference sequence). CDR3 bases: TGTGCTTCCCAACGGGGCAGGGTGAACACTGAAGCTTTCTTT. As protein: CASQRGRVNTEAFF.

In the case of this clone: It may be a read error: a sequence one base away is much more abundant. Other DNA sequences within the sample encode an identical CDR3. The rearrangement links TRBV6-2 or TRBV6-3 to TRBJ2-5, with 13 bases matching TRBD2. The CDR3 has 16 amino acids. Germline V lookup: CDR1 MNHEY, CDR2 SVGEGT. CDR3 residues: CASSPYGTSGTETQYF. DNA of the CDR3: TGTGCCAGCAGTCCTTATGGGACTAGCGGGACAGAGACACAGTACTTC.